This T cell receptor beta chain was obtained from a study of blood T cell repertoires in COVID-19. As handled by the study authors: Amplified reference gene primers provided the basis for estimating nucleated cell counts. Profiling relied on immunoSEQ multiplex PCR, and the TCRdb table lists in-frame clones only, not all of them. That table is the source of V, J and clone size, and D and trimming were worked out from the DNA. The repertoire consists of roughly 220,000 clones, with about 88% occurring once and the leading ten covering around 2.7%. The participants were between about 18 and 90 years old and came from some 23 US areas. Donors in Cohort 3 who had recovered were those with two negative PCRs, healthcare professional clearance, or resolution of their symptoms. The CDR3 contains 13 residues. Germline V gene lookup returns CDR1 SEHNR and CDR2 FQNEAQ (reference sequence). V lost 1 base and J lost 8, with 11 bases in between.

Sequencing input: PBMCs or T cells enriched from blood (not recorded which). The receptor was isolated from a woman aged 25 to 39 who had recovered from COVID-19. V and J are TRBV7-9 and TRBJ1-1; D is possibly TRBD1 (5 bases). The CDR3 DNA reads TGTGCCAGCAGCTTAGAAGGGGCCACCGAAGCTTTCTTT. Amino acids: CASSLEGATEAFF. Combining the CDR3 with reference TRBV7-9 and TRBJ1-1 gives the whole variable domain DTGVSQNPRHKITKRGQNVTFRCDPISEHNRLYWYRQTLGQGPEFLTYFQNEAQLEKSRLLSDRFSAERPKGSFSTLEIQRTEQGDSAMYLCASSLEGATEAFFGQGTRLTVV.